These T cell receptor beta chains were read from a single sample in a study of long-term antiretroviral therapy in people with HIV. Profiled with immunoSEQ multiplex PCR; TCRdb holds only in-frame clones, not every one. The data show roughly 20,000 clones, 88% seen once. The sequencing here drew on unsorted PBMCs, taken 2.3 years after starting antiretroviral therapy. The receptors here all came from a man between 60 and 75 years old with HIV. The CDR3 runs from the conserved cysteine through the conserved F or W. D genes are given only for firm matches. Clone size is not always given. Where it is, it says once, few, many or a class for expanded clones.

>TRBV30|TRBJ1-2|.|.
CAWSLSRDYGYTF
TGTGCCTGGAGTCTTAGCAGGGACTATGGCTACACCTTC
>TRBV5-1|TRBJ2-7|.|.
CASSLGDIYEQYF
TGCGCCAGCAGCCTAGGGGACATCTACGAGCAGTACTTC
>TRBV2|TRBJ2-5|TRBD2|.
CASSESGGARPQYF
TGTGCCAGCAGTGAATCGGGGGGGGCGCGTCCCCAGTACTTC
>TRBV18|TRBJ2-7|TRBD1|.
CASSLSTGSLGEQYF
TGTGCCAGCTCACTATCGACAGGGAGCCTCGGCGAGCAGTACTTC
>TRBV7-8|TRBJ1-1|.|.
CASSLEARNTEAFF
TGTGCCAGCAGCTTAGAGGCCAGGAACACTGAAGCTTTCTTT
>TRBV29-1|TRBJ2-6|.|.
CSVEGGAGANVLTF
TGCAGCGTTGAAGGTGGTGCTGGGGCCAACGTCCTGACTTTC
>TRBV15|TRBJ2-1|.|.
CATSRDRGQYNEQFF
TGTGCCACCAGCAGAGATCGGGGGCAATACAATGAGCAGTTCTTC
>TRBV9|TRBJ2-2|.|.
CASSLYGGTATTGELFF
TGTGCCAGCAGCCTCTACGGCGGGACAGCGACCACCGGGGAGCTGTTTTTT
>TRBV2|TRBJ1-5|.|.
CASTDSGQPQHF
TGTGCCAGCACTGATTCGGGACAGCCCCAGCATTTT
>TRBV11-3|TRBJ2-3|.|.
CASSLTRVADTQYF
TGTGCCAGCAGCTTAACCAGGGTGGCAGATACGCAGTATTTT
>TRBV6-1|TRBJ1-2|TRBD1|.
CASRLGGSGYGYTF
TGTGCCAGCAGGCTAGGGGGCTCGGGCTATGGCTACACCTTC
>TRBV25-1|TRBJ1-4|.|.
CASSWRGGRNEKLFF
TGTGCCAGCAGTTGGCGGGGGGGTAGAAATGAAAAACTGTTTTTT
>TRBV14|TRBJ2-5|TRBD2|.
CASSRRRASGSQETQYF
TGTGCCAGCAGCCGCCGACGGGCTAGCGGATCCCAAGAGACCCAGTACTTC
>TRBV5-4|TRBJ1-1|TRBD1|.
CASTFGGRGRGTEAFF
TGTGCCAGCACCTTCGGGGGCAGGGGGCGGGGCACTGAAGCTTTCTTT
>TRBV11-2|TRBJ1-4|.|.
CASSLDVTFEKLFF
TGTGCCAGCAGCTTAGACGTGACTTTTGAAAAACTGTTTTTT
>TRBV2|TRBJ2-7|.|few
CASSVQASYEQYF
TGTGCCAGCAGTGTTCAGGCCAGCTACGAGCAGTACTTC
>TRBV18|TRBJ1-1|.|once
CASSPALNTEAFF
TGTGCCAGCTCACCGGCCTTGAACACTGAAGCTTTCTTT
>TRBV5-1|TRBJ2-7|.|.
CASSWGPPKLFYEQYF
TGCGCCAGCAGCTGGGGGCCCCCAAAACTCTTCTACGAGCAGTACTTC
>TRBV27|TRBJ2-2|.|.
CASSLRLNTGELFF
TGTGCCAGCAGTCTAAGACTGAACACCGGGGAGCTGTTTTTT
>TRBV2|TRBJ1-6|.|.
CASSDSSPLHF
TGTGCCAGCAGTGACTCTTCACCCCTCCACTTT
>TRBV4-1|TRBJ2-5|.|.
CASSHDLQETQYF
TGCGCCAGCAGCCATGACCTACAAGAGACCCAGTACTTC
>TRBV2|TRBJ1-5|TRBD1|.
CASGQGNQPQHF
TGTGCCAGCGGACAGGGTAATCAGCCCCAGCATTTT
>TRBV29-1|TRBJ2-3|.|.
CSVEATPTTDTQYF
TGCAGCGTTGAAGCTACTCCTACAACAGATACGCAGTATTTT
>TRBV2|TRBJ2-7|.|.
CASSPGLRIYEQYF
TGTGCCAGCAGCCCGGGACTGCGGATCTACGAGCAGTACTTC
>TRBV5-1|TRBJ1-1|TRBD1|once
CASSPRDSGMNTEAFF
TGCGCCAGCAGCCCCCGGGACAGTGGGATGAACACTGAAGCTTTCTTT
>TRBV6-1|TRBJ1-1|.|.
CASSLVGLDEAFF
TGTGCCAGCAGTCTCGTGGGACTCGACGAGGCTTTCTTT
>TRBV5-1|TRBJ2-2|.|.
CASSSSANTGELFF
TGCGCCAGCAGTTCCAGCGCGAACACCGGGGAGCTGTTTTTT
>TRBV29-1|TRBJ1-1|.|.
CSVRGASNTEAFF
TGCAGCGTCAGGGGAGCCTCGAACACTGAAGCTTTCTTT
>TRBV7-9|TRBJ1-1|.|.
CASSLAPSALNTEAFF
TGTGCCAGCAGCTTAGCACCCTCAGCGTTGAACACTGAAGCTTTCTTT
>TRBV5-1|TRBJ2-5|TRBD2|.
CASSAGTSEETQYF
TGCGCCAGCAGCGCCGGGACTAGCGAAGAGACCCAGTACTTC
>TRBV28|TRBJ1-1|TRBD1|.
CASSSRQGSMNTEAFF
TGTGCCAGCAGTTCAAGACAGGGAAGCATGAACACTGAAGCTTTCTTT
>TRBV9|TRBJ2-4|.|.
CASSNPGSSGIQYF
TGTGCCAGCAGCAACCCCGGGTCCTCAGGCATTCAGTACTTC
>TRBV5-5|TRBJ2-5|TRBD2|.
CASNLPLAGGGSQETQYF
TGTGCCAGCAACTTACCACTAGCGGGAGGGGGTAGCCAAGAGACCCAGTACTTC
>TRBV29-1|TRBJ2-2|TRBD2|.
CSAGTSGSTGELFF
TGCAGCGCCGGGACTAGCGGGAGTACCGGGGAGCTGTTTTTT
>TRBV29-1|TRBJ1-5|.|once
CSVVAGGGNQPQHF
TGCAGCGTTGTTGCGGGGGGAGGCAATCAGCCCCAGCATTTT
>TRBV6-5|TRBJ1-5|.|.
CASSYDRANQPQHF
TGTGCCAGCAGTTACGACAGAGCCAATCAGCCCCAGCATTTT
>TRBV6-5|TRBJ1-1|.|.
CASSYLRRGTEAFF
TGTGCCAGCAGTTACTTGCGGCGGGGCACTGAAGCTTTCTTT
>TRBV11-2|TRBJ2-7|.|.
CASSRLYEQYF
TGTGCCAGCAGCCGACTTTACGAGCAGTACTTC
>TRBV10-3|TRBJ1-6|TRBD1|.
CAITGQGSSPLHF
TGTGCCATCACGGGACAGGGTTCATCACCCCTCCACTTT
>TRBV7-6|TRBJ2-1|.|.
CASSRLGLLSSYNEQFF
TGTGCCAGCAGCCGTCTCGGACTGTTGAGCTCCTACAATGAGCAGTTCTTC
>TRBV28|TRBJ1-5|TRBD1|.
CASSLVGQGDQPQHF
TGTGCCAGCAGTTTGGTGGGACAGGGTGATCAGCCCCAGCATTTT
>TRBV9|TRBJ2-2|.|.
CASSVAGTGELFF
TGTGCCAGCAGCGTCGCGGGCACCGGGGAGCTGTTTTTT
>TRBV7-2|TRBJ2-5|TRBD1|.
CASSLNRGRETQYF
TGTGCCAGCAGCTTAAACAGGGGGCGAGAGACCCAGTACTTC
>TRBV2|TRBJ2-7|TRBD2|.
CASNSGRSSGEQYF
TGTGCCAGCAATAGCGGGAGGTCATCTGGCGAGCAGTACTTC
>TRBV6-5|TRBJ1-2|TRBD1|.
CASSFWDRDGYTF
TGTGCCAGCAGTTTTTGGGACAGAGATGGCTACACCTTC
>TRBV2|TRBJ2-7|TRBD1|.
CASTLDRGPSYEQYF
TGTGCCAGCACTCTGGACAGGGGACCCTCCTACGAGCAGTACTTC
>TRBV5-6|TRBJ1-2|TRBD1|.
CASSLRGTGGSGYTF
TGTGCCAGCAGCTTGCGCGGGACAGGGGGCTCTGGCTACACCTTC
>TRBV9|TRBJ2-7|.|.
CASSLDSRSYEQYF
TGTGCCAGCAGTCTTGACAGTCGGTCCTACGAGCAGTACTTC
>TRBV7-3|TRBJ2-7|.|.
CASSLRRLLQTLSYEQYF
TGTGCCAGCAGCTTACGAAGACTCCTTCAAACGCTCTCCTACGAGCAGTACTTC
>TRBV9|TRBJ2-7|.|.
CASSVSGSPAYEQYF
TGTGCCAGCAGCGTATCGGGTAGTCCGGCCTACGAGCAGTACTTC